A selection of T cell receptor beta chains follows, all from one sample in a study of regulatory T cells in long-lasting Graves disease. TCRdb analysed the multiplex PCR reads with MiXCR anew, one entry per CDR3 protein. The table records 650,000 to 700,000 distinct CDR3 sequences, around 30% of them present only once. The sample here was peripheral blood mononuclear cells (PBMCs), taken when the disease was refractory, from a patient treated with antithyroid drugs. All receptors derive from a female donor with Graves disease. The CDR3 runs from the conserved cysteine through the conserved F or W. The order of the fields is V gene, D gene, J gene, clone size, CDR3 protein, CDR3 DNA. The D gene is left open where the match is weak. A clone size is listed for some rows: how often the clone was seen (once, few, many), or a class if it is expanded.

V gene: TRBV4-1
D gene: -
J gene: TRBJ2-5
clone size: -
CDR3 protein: CASSQGQATQETQYF
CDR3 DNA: TGCGCCAGCAGCCAAGGGCAAGCGACACAAGAGACCCAGTACTTC

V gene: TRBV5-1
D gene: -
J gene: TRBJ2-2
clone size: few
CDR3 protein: CASRLEPTGELFF
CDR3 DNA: TGCGCCAGCAGATTAGAGCCCACCGGGGAGCTGTTTTTT

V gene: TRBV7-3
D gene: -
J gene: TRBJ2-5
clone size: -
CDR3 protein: CASSLGGQGIETQYF
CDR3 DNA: TGTGCCAGCAGCTTAGGGGGCCAGGGAATAGAGACCCAGTACTTC

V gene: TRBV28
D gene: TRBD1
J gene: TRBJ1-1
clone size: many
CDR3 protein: CASSLGGTGSTEAFF
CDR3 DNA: TGTGCCAGCAGTCTGGGCGGGACAGGGTCCACTGAAGCTTTCTTT

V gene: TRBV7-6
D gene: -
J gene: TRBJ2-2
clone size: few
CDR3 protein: CASSSLAIITGELFF
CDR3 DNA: TGTGCCAGCAGCTCCCTAGCCATAATCACCGGGGAGCTGTTTTTT

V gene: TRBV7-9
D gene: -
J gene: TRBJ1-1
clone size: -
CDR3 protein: CASSDTDAVEAFF
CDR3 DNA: TGTGCCAGCAGCGACACGGACGCAGTTGAAGCTTTCTTT

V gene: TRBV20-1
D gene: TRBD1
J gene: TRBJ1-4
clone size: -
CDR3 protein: CSAREARGNEKLFF
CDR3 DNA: TGCAGTGCTAGAGAGGCCAGGGGGAATGAAAAACTGTTTTTT

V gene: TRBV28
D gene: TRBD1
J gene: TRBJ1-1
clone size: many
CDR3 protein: CASSLRGRGRRAFF
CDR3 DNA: TGTGCCAGCAGTTTACGGGGCAGGGGGCGTAGGGCTTTCTTT

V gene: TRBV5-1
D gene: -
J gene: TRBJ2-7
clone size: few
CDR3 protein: CASSSDGYEQYF
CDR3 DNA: TGTGCCAGCAGCTCGGATGGCTACGAGCAGTACTTC

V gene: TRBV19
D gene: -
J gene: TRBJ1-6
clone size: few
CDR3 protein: CASRMGGTYNSPLHF
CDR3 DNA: TGTGCCAGTAGGATGGGAGGGACCTATAATTCACCCCTCCACTTT

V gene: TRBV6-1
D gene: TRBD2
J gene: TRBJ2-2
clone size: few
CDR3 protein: CASISYSGTGELFF
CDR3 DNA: TGTGCCAGCATCTCATATAGCGGGACCGGGGAGCTGTTTTTT

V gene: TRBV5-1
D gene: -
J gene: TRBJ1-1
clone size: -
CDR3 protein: CASNPIGQTGTEAFF
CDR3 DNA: TGCGCCAGCAATCCTATCGGACAAACGGGGACTGAAGCTTTCTTT

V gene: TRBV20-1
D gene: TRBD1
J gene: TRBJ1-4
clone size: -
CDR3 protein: CSASTGGNEKLFF
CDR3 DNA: TGCAGTGCTTCAACAGGGGGGAATGAAAAACTGTTTTTT

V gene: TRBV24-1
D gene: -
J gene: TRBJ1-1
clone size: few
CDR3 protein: CATAGVGNTEAFF
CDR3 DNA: TGTGCCACCGCAGGGGTAGGGAACACTGAAGCTTTCTTT

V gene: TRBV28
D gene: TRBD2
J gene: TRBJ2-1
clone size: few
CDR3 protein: CASTLAGPANEQFF
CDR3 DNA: TGTGCCAGCACCCTAGCGGGACCCGCCAATGAGCAGTTCTTC

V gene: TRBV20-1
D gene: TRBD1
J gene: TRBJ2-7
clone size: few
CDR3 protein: CSADRDRASYEQYF
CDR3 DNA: TGCAGTGCAGACCGGGACAGGGCTTCCTACGAGCAGTACTTC

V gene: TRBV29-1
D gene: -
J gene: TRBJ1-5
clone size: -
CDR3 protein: CSVSGDNQPQHF
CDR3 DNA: TGCAGCGTAAGCGGAGACAATCAGCCCCAGCATTTT

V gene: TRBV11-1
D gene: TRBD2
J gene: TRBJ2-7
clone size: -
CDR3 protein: CASSSRTSGGYEQYF
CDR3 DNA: TGTGCCAGCAGCTCGAGGACTAGCGGGGGGTACGAGCAGTACTTC

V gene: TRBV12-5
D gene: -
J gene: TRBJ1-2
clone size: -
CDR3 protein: CASGPGGDGYTF
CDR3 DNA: TGTGCTAGTGGCCCCGGGGGCGATGGCTACACCTTC

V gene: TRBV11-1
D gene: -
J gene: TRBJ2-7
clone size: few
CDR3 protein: CASSSAWAYEQYF
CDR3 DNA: TGTGCCAGCAGCTCGGCCTGGGCCTACGAGCAGTACTTC

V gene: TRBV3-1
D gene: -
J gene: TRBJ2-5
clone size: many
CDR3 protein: CASSRRQGGETQYF
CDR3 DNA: TGTGCCAGCAGCCGTCGCCAGGGCGGAGAGACCCAGTACTTC

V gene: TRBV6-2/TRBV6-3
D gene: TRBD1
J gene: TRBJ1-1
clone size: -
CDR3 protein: CASNNPGQVYTEAFF
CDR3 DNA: TGTGCCAGCAATAACCCCGGACAGGTGTACACTGAAGCTTTCTTT